Sequencing of this T cell receptor (beta chain) was carried out in a study of beta chain features in type 1 diabetes. General study points: All four CD4+ subsets of Type 1 diabetes patients contained TCRB CDR3s that were moderately but significantly shorter.

This CDR3 spans 16 amino acids. The germline CDR1 and CDR2 sequences are SGHTA and FQGNSA. V lost 4 bases and J lost 3; bases outside the gene matches: 9. Every bit of the isolated RNA underwent reverse transcription, so sequencing read expressed TCRB transcripts. The table came from immunoSEQ multiplex PCR; TCRdb's copy has only in-frame clones and leaves some out. Of roughly 220,000 clones in the sample, more than 15% are singletons; the top ten hold less than 0.09%. With respect to this clone: Its antigen is still unknown.

The source is a man aged 25 to 40 with type 1 diabetes. The V and J genes are TRBV7-2 and TRBJ2-1; 7 bases match TRBD1. Sequenced input: naive CD4+ T cells from blood. The CDR3 coding sequence is TGTGCCAGCAGCTCCCGAAGACAGGGAATCTACAATGAGCAGTTCTTC. Translating gives CASSSRRQGIYNEQFF.